This T cell receptor (beta chain) derives from a study of cytomegalovirus exposure and HLA in healthy donors. Study as a whole: The 120 validation repertoires used the same platform as the roughly 700 first-cohort repertoires (as reported by a later analysis). Study-level results: The study listed roughly 160 cytomegalovirus-associated TCR beta chains. In the 130 or so validation repertoires, just under 95% of cluster scores exceeded 0, per a later analysis.

The germline CDR1 and CDR2 sequences are LGHNA and YSLEER. V shed 1 base and J 4 bases; nucleotides not matched to a gene: 7. This CDR3 is 15 amino acids long. To note about this clone: Antigen: not known.

The method was immunoSEQ multiplex PCR; TCRdb's version includes in-frame clones alone and lacks a portion of them. The repertoire consists of 130,000 to 150,000 clones, with 80% to 90% occurring once and the leading ten covering about 10%. The TCR was taken from a young woman in good health and CMV-seropositive. Source material: PBMCs. The chain is built from TRBV4-3 and TRBJ2-7, with TRBD2 matching 7 bases. For the CDR3, the DNA is TGCGCCAGCAGCCAAGGCGAAGGCGGGAGATACGAGCAGTACTTC. Its translation is CASSQGEGGRYEQYF.